These T cell receptor beta chains were read from a single sample in a study of T cell responses to AZD1222 COVID-19 vaccine. Repertoires were generated with immunoSEQ multiplex PCR, while TCRdb's copy carries only in-frame clones and drops some. The table has about 130,000 clones, more than 85% seen once; the top ten hold about 0.91%. The sample was peripheral blood, taken on day 0 of AZD1222 vaccination. All receptors come from an adult in good health. Each CDR3 is given with its conserved first and last residue. Fields, in order: J gene, V gene, CDR3 length, clone size, D gene, CDR3 DNA, CDR3 protein. The D gene is left open where the match is weak. Size tells how often a clone was seen (once, few, many) or the class of an expanded clone, and some rows leave it out.

TRBJ2-3,TRBV7-6,17,once,-,TGTGCCAGCAGCTTACTCTTCAGCGACCAAGGCACAGATACGCAGTATTTT,CASSLLFSDQGTDTQYF
TRBJ1-1,TRBV10-2,14,-,-,TGCGCCAGCACCCATGGGGGGCGGAACACTGAAGCTTTCTTT,CASTHGGRNTEAFF
TRBJ2-5,TRBV10-3,16,-,-,TGTGCCATCAGTGCTAGGAGGACAAGGACCCAAGAGACCCAGTACTTC,CAISARRTRTQETQYF
TRBJ1-6,TRBV5-1,15,-,TRBD1,TGCGCCAGCAGCTTGGGGGACAGGGGCGTTTCACCCCTCCACTTT,CASSLGDRGVSPLHF
TRBJ1-5,TRBV12-3/TRBV12-4,13,-,-,TGTGCCAGCACCCGATGGGTTGGTCAGCCCCAGCATTTT,CASTRWVGQPQHF
TRBJ1-4,TRBV10-3,13,-,-,TGTGCCAGCAACAGGGAGGCTAATGAAAAACTGTTTTTT,CASNREANEKLFF
TRBJ1-5,TRBV3-1/TRBV3-2,15,-,-,TGTGCCAGCAGCCAAGAAGGGGCAAACCCTCAGCCCCAGCATTTT,CASSQEGANPQPQHF
TRBJ2-7,TRBV2,12,-,-,TGTGCCACCGCGCCAGGGGTACACGAGCAGTACTTC,CATAPGVHEQYF
TRBJ1-4,TRBV6-5,15,once,-,TGTGCCAGCACCGTTTGGTCGGTAGGGAATGAAAAACTGTTTTTT,CASTVWSVGNEKLFF
TRBJ1-1,TRBV6-5,15,-,-,TGTGCCAGCAGTCAACCAGAAGGTGGTCCTACTGAAGCTTTCTTT,CASSQPEGGPTEAFF
TRBJ2-3,TRBV5-1,14,-,TRBD1,TGCGCCAGCGGTCCGGACAGGGTTACAGATACGCAGTATTTT,CASGPDRVTDTQYF
TRBJ2-1,TRBV5-5,16,-,-,TGTGCCAGCAGCTTGGAACAGATACACCCGAACAATGAGCAGTTCTTC,CASSLEQIHPNNEQFF
TRBJ1-2,TRBV5-1,15,-,TRBD1,TGCGCCAGCAGCATAGGGACAGGGGGTAACTATGGCTACACCTTC,CASSIGTGGNYGYTF
TRBJ2-3,TRBV5-1,14,-,-,TGCGCCAGCAGCCCGGGACCGAGCACAGATACGCAGTATTTT,CASSPGPSTDTQYF
TRBJ2-7,TRBV9,14,-,-,TGTGCCAGCAGCGTAGAAGGTAACGGAGGAGAGCAGTACTTC,CASSVEGNGGEQYF
TRBJ2-7,TRBV18,15,-,-,TGTGCCAGCTCACCACCGACAGGTCTAACCTACGAGCAGTACTTC,CASSPPTGLTYEQYF
TRBJ1-1,TRBV6-5,14,-,-,TGTGCCAGCAGCCCACAGGCATTGAACACTGAAGCTTTCTTT,CASSPQALNTEAFF
TRBJ2-6,TRBV9,17,-,-,TGTGCCAGCAGCCAAGGGACCGTGCCCTCTGGGGCCAACGTCCTGACTTTC,CASSQGTVPSGANVLTF
TRBJ1-2,TRBV27,15,-,-,TGTGCCAGCAGGGGGGGCGCGAAATCCCAGCGCGGCTACACCTTC,CASRGGAKSQRGYTF
TRBJ1-3,TRBV4-1,15,-,-,TGCGCCAGCAGCCAAGAGCGATCCTCTGGAAACACCATATATTTT,CASSQERSSGNTIYF
TRBJ1-1,TRBV19,13,-,-,TGTGCCAGCTCAATCGGTACGGTTCCGAGAGCTTTCTTT,CASSIGTVPRAFF
TRBJ1-1,TRBV6-5,13,-,-,TGTGCCAGCAGTTACTCGTACAGCACTGAAGCTTTCTTT,CASSYSYSTEAFF
TRBJ1-1,TRBV10-2,15,-,-,TGCGCCAGCAGTGAGTTCGGGGGACGGGTCACTGAAGCTTTCTTT,CASSEFGGRVTEAFF
TRBJ2-1,TRBV27,14,-,-,TGTGCCAGCAGTTTCCCCAACCGAATTCCTGAGCAGTTCTTC,CASSFPNRIPEQFF
TRBJ1-1,TRBV12-3/TRBV12-4,13,-,-,TGTGCCAGCAGCCTGACAGGGAACACTGAAGCTTTCTTT,CASSLTGNTEAFF
TRBJ2-2,TRBV10-3,16,-,TRBD1,TGTGCCATCAGCGCCACAGGGGAGAGTAACACCGGGGAGCTGTTTTTT,CAISATGESNTGELFF
TRBJ2-5,TRBV2,17,-,-,TGTGCCAGCAGTAAGCGGACGGCGGGCAGGGGCAAAGAGACCCAGTACTTC,CASSKRTAGRGKETQYF
TRBJ1-2,TRBV6-6,17,-,-,TGTGCCAGCAGTCCACACCCGGCCAGGTTATCTAACTATGGCTACACCTTC,CASSPHPARLSNYGYTF
TRBJ2-7,TRBV10-3,14,once,TRBD2,TGTGCCATCAGTGGGGCGGGGGAAGGCTACGAGCAGTACTTC,CAISGAGEGYEQYF